These T cell receptor beta chains were read from a single sample in a study of OX40 agonist ivuxolimab in advanced cancers. The data were produced by immunoSEQ multiplex PCR, yet TCRdb's version contains in-frame clones alone and is incomplete. The sample yields roughly 71,000 clones, approximately 91% seen once. Sequencing was performed on CD4+ or CD8+ T cells sorted from blood, taken in a trial of the OX40 agonist ivuxolimab. These receptors came from an adult with an advanced solid tumor such as melanoma, head and neck, liver or kidney cancer. CDR3s include the opening cysteine and the closing phenylalanine or tryptophan. Fields, in order: CDR3 protein, CDR3 DNA, D gene, J gene, clone size, V gene. D genes are given only for firm matches. The size of a clone is reported for some rows only, either as once, few or many, or as a class for expanded clones.

cdr3_aa: CASSLGTDQETQYF
cdr3_nt: TGTGCCAGCTCACTGGGGACAGACCAAGAGACCCAGTACTTC
d_call: TRBD1
j_call: TRBJ2-5
clone_size: NA
v_call: TRBV18

cdr3_aa: CASRPDRQYEQYF
cdr3_nt: TGTGCCAGCAGACCCGACAGACAGTACGAGCAGTACTTC
d_call: NA
j_call: TRBJ2-7
clone_size: NA
v_call: TRBV27

cdr3_aa: CSSYRVRNEQFF
cdr3_nt: TGCAGCTCCTACAGGGTTAGGAATGAGCAGTTCTTC
d_call: NA
j_call: TRBJ2-1
clone_size: once
v_call: TRBV29-1

cdr3_aa: CASSQANYGYTF
cdr3_nt: TGTGCCAGCAGCCAAGCTAATTATGGCTACACCTTC
d_call: NA
j_call: TRBJ1-2
clone_size: NA
v_call: TRBV14

cdr3_aa: CASSSTGGLLPYEQYF
cdr3_nt: TGTGCCAGCAGCTCGACAGGGGGCCTACTCCCCTACGAGCAGTACTTC
d_call: TRBD1
j_call: TRBJ2-7
clone_size: large
v_call: TRBV11-1

cdr3_aa: CASSQDSLGSPYEQYF
cdr3_nt: TGCGCCAGCAGCCAGGATAGCTTAGGGTCCCCCTACGAGCAGTACTTC
d_call: NA
j_call: TRBJ2-7
clone_size: NA
v_call: TRBV4-3

cdr3_aa: CASSLGQGTGELFF
cdr3_nt: TGCGCCAGCAGCTTGGGTCAGGGGACCGGGGAGCTGTTTTTT
d_call: NA
j_call: TRBJ2-2
clone_size: NA
v_call: TRBV5-1

cdr3_aa: CAISESGQDYGYTF
cdr3_nt: TGTGCCATCAGTGAGTCCGGGCAAGACTATGGCTACACCTTC
d_call: NA
j_call: TRBJ1-2
clone_size: few
v_call: TRBV10-3

cdr3_aa: CASSTDRGLAGDEQFF
cdr3_nt: TGTGCCAGCAGCACAGACAGGGGACTAGCGGGAGATGAGCAGTTCTTC
d_call: TRBD2
j_call: TRBJ2-1
clone_size: NA
v_call: TRBV11-3

cdr3_aa: CASSRTGGAGTEAFF
cdr3_nt: TGTGCCAGCAGCCGGACAGGGGGCGCAGGCACTGAAGCTTTCTTT
d_call: TRBD1
j_call: TRBJ1-1
clone_size: NA
v_call: TRBV4-2

cdr3_aa: CASSILYTDTQYF
cdr3_nt: TGTGCCAGCAGTATACTCTACACAGATACGCAGTATTTT
d_call: NA
j_call: TRBJ2-3
clone_size: NA
v_call: TRBV11-2

cdr3_aa: CASSFGTSGSYEQYF
cdr3_nt: TGTGCCAGCAGCTTTGGGACTAGCGGGAGTTACGAGCAGTACTTC
d_call: TRBD2
j_call: TRBJ2-7
clone_size: NA
v_call: TRBV5-6

cdr3_aa: CASSQAGGLYEQYF
cdr3_nt: TGCGCCAGCAGCCAAGCGGGAGGGCTCTACGAGCAGTACTTC
d_call: TRBD2
j_call: TRBJ2-7
clone_size: many
v_call: TRBV4-3

cdr3_aa: CASSQPGDSYEQYF
cdr3_nt: TGTGCCAGCAGTCAACCCGGAGATTCCTACGAGCAGTACTTC
d_call: NA
j_call: TRBJ2-7
clone_size: NA
v_call: TRBV13

cdr3_aa: CASSFELGELFF
cdr3_nt: TGTGCCAGCAGCTTTGAACTAGGGGAGCTGTTTTTT
d_call: NA
j_call: TRBJ2-2
clone_size: NA
v_call: TRBV6-5

cdr3_aa: CASSLSGIYSNQPQHF
cdr3_nt: TGTGCCAGCAGCTTATCAGGGATTTATAGCAATCAGCCCCAGCATTTT
d_call: NA
j_call: TRBJ1-5
clone_size: NA
v_call: TRBV7-8

cdr3_aa: CASSETGGHEQYF
cdr3_nt: TGTGCCAGCAGCGAGACAGGGGGCCACGAGCAGTACTTC
d_call: TRBD1
j_call: TRBJ2-7
clone_size: NA
v_call: TRBV5-6

cdr3_aa: CASSQELPSASTDTQYF
cdr3_nt: TGCGCCAGCAGCCAAGAACTCCCTAGCGCGAGCACAGATACGCAGTATTTT
d_call: NA
j_call: TRBJ2-3
clone_size: NA
v_call: TRBV4-3

cdr3_aa: CASSTGTLYEQYF
cdr3_nt: TGTGCCAGCAGTACCGGGACACTATACGAGCAGTACTTC
d_call: NA
j_call: TRBJ2-7
clone_size: NA
v_call: TRBV27

cdr3_aa: CATSPRTSGRETQYF
cdr3_nt: TGTGCCACCAGTCCAAGGACTAGCGGGAGAGAGACCCAGTACTTC
d_call: TRBD2
j_call: TRBJ2-5
clone_size: NA
v_call: TRBV15

cdr3_aa: CASSPEGGHVSNQPQHF
cdr3_nt: TGTGCCAGCTCACCAGAGGGGGGTCACGTTAGCAATCAGCCCCAGCATTTT
d_call: NA
j_call: TRBJ1-5
clone_size: NA
v_call: TRBV18